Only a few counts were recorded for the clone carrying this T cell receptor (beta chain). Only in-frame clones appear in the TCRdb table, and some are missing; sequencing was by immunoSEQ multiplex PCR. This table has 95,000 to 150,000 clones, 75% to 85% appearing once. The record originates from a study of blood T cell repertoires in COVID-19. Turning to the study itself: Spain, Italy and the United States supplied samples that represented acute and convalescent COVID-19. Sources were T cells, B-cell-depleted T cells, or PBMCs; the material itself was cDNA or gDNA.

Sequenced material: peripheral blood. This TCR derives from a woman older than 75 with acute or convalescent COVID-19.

The CDR3 loop reads CASSYQGRDTEAFF. The CDR3 DNA is TGTGCCAGCAGCTATCAGGGAAGGGACACTGAAGCTTTCTTT. This chain links TRBV7-8 with TRBJ1-1, with D perhaps TRBD1 (5 bases). Per the germline V gene, CDR1 is SGHVS and CDR2 is FQNEAQ. The CDR3 totals 14 residues. With 4 bases removed from V and 3 bases from J, the gap between germline ends came to 12 bases.